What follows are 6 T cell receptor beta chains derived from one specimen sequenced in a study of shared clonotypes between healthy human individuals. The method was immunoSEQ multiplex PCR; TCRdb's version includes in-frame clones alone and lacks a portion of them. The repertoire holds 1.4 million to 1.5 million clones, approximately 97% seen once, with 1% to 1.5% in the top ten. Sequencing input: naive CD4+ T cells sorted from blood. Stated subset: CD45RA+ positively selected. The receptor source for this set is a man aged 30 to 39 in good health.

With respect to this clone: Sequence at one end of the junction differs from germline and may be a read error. CDR3 sequence reads: CASSHNPSSHNEQFF. The CDR3 nucleotides are TGTGCCAGCAGCCACAACCCTAGCTCCCACAATGAGCAGTTCTTC. This sequence joins TRBV5-4 and TRBJ2-1; D may be TRBD2 (5 bases). This CDR3 comprises 15 residues. CDR1 is SGHNT, CDR2 YYREEE, per germline (reference sequence).

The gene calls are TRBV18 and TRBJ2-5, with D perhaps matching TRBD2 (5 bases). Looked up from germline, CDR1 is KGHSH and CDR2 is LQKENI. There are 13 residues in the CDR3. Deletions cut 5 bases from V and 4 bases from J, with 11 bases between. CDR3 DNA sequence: TGTGCCAGCTCATCGGCTAGCCCAGAGACCCAGTACTTC. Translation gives CASSSASPETQYF. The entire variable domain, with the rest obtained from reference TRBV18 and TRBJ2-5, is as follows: NAGVMQNPRHLVRRRGQEARLRCSPMKGHSHVYWYRQLPEEGLKFMVYLQKENIIDESGMPKERFSAEFPKEGPSILRIQQVVRGDSAAYFCASSSASPETQYFGPGTRLLVL.

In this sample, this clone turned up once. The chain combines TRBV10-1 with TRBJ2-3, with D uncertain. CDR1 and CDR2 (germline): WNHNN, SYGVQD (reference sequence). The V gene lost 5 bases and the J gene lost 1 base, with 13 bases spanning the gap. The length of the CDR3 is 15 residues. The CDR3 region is CASSSSRQGTDTQYF. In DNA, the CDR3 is TGCGCCAGCAGTTCTTCCAGACAAGGCACAGATACGCAGTATTTT.

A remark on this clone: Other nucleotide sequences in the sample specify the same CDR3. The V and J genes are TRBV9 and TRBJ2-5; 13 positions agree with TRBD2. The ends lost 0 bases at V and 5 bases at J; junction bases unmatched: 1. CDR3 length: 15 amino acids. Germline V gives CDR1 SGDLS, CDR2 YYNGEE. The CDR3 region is CASSVGTSGSETQYF. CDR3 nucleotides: TGTGCCAGCAGCGTAGGGACTAGCGGGAGCGAGACCCAGTACTTC.

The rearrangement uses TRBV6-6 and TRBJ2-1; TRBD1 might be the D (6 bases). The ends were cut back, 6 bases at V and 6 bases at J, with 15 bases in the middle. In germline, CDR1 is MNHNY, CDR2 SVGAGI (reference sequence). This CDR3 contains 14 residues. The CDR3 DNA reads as TGTGCCAGCAGCTACCGGACAGCTGGCAATGAGCAGTTCTTC. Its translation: CASSYRTAGNEQFF.

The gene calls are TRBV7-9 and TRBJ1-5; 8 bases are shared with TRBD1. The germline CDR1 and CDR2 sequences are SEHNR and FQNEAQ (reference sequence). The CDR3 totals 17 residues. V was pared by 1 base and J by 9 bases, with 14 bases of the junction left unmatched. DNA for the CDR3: TGTGCCAGCAGCTTAGGGGCCGGGACAGGTAACAGGGCGCCCCAGCATTTT. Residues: CASSLGAGTGNRAPQHF.